This is a list of T cell receptor beta chains from one sample in a study of T cell changes during pregnancy in multiple sclerosis. The table came from immunoSEQ multiplex PCR; TCRdb's copy has only in-frame clones and leaves some out. Of approximately 38,000 clones listed, 90% to 95% were seen once; the top ten hold about 5.9%. The sequences come from CD8+ T cells from peripheral blood mononuclear cells, collected in the second trimester of pregnancy. These TCRs come from a female donor with multiple sclerosis, enrolled in a pregnancy study. Each CDR3 is given with its conserved first and last residue. D genes are given only for firm matches. Clone size is shown for a subset of rows, as once, few, many or a class of expanded clone.

v_gene	abundance	d_gene	j_gene	CDR3nt	CDR3aa
TRBV27	.	.	TRBJ1-2	TGTGCCAGCAGTCAGACACCTAACTATGGCTACACCTTC	CASSQTPNYGYTF
TRBV27	.	.	TRBJ1-1	TGTGCCAGCAGTTTGGTTGGGGGGGCCGGTACTGAAGCTTTCTTT	CASSLVGGAGTEAFF
TRBV19	.	.	TRBJ1-1	TGTGCCAGTAGTATGGACGGAGGAACGAACACTGAAGCTTTCTTT	CASSMDGGTNTEAFF
TRBV7-3	.	.	TRBJ1-2	TGTGCCAGCAGCCCCGGCCCGGGGTACGATGGCTACACCTTC	CASSPGPGYDGYTF
TRBV19	.	TRBD1	TRBJ2-7	TGTGCCAGTAGTATCGGGGACAGGGCCTCCTACGAGCAGTACTTC	CASSIGDRASYEQYF
TRBV10-3	.	.	TRBJ1-1	TGTGCCATCAGATTAGGGGACACTGAAGCTTTCTTT	CAIRLGDTEAFF
TRBV5-1	.	TRBD2	TRBJ2-1	TGCGCCAGCAGCTTAGTAGCGGGAGGCTCCTACAATGAGCAGTTCTTC	CASSLVAGGSYNEQFF
TRBV6-5	.	TRBD1	TRBJ2-7	TGTGCCAGCAGTTACGACAGGGCCGAGCAGTACTTC	CASSYDRAEQYF
TRBV15	.	.	TRBJ1-4	TGTGCCACCAGCAGAGTCCGGACAGCAACTAATGAAAAACTGTTTTTT	CATSRVRTATNEKLFF
TRBV5-6	.	.	TRBJ1-1	TGTGCCAGCAGCTCATACTCCGCTGAAGCTTTCTTT	CASSSYSAEAFF
TRBV19	.	.	TRBJ1-1	TGTGCCAGTAGTCCAGGACAGTACACTGAAGCTTTCTTT	CASSPGQYTEAFF
TRBV9	.	TRBD1	TRBJ2-7	TGTGCCAGCAGCGGATTATCCCTGGGGGGACAGGGGGTTTCCTTC	CASSGLSLGGQGVSF
TRBV29-1	.	TRBD1	TRBJ2-3	TGCAGCGTTGAGGGGACAGGGATGGAAACAGATACGCAGTATTTT	CSVEGTGMETDTQYF
TRBV9	.	.	TRBJ2-1	TGTGCCAGCAGCGTACTAACCAATGAGCAGTTCTTC	CASSVLTNEQFF
TRBV6-5	.	TRBD1	TRBJ2-1	TGTGCCAGCAGTTCCGGGACAGGTAATCGCGGGCAGTTCTTC	CASSSGTGNRGQFF
TRBV19	.	TRBD2	TRBJ2-1	TGTGCCAGTAGTCTAGGAGCGGGAAGTTACAATGAGCAGTTCTTC	CASSLGAGSYNEQFF
TRBV5-4	.	.	TRBJ2-2	TGTGCCAGCAGCGCGGACTTAGCCGCCACCGGGGAGCTGTTTTTT	CASSADLAATGELFF
TRBV19	.	TRBD1	TRBJ1-2	TGTGCCAGTAGTGCCGGGACAGGGGGCAGCTATGGCTACACCTTC	CASSAGTGGSYGYTF
TRBV6-5	.	TRBD1	TRBJ1-2	TGTGCCAGCAGTTACTCGAGAACAGGGGGAGGCTACACCTTC	CASSYSRTGGGYTF
TRBV18	.	.	TRBJ2-2	TGTGCCAGCTCACCAGGCCACGACACCGGGGAGCTGTTTTTT	CASSPGHDTGELFF
TRBV19	.	.	TRBJ1-2	TGTGCCAGTAGTAGTTTTCAGCTTCCCAGAGAAGGAGTCCCCTATGGCTACACCTTC	CASSSFQLPREGVPYGYTF
TRBV30	.	TRBD1	TRBJ1-1	TGTGCCTGGAGTCCCTGGACAGGGAAGAACACTGAAGCTTTCTTT	CAWSPWTGKNTEAFF
TRBV7-9	.	.	TRBJ2-7	TGTGCCAGCAGCTTCGGTCTCCGATCCTACGAGCAGTACTTC	CASSFGLRSYEQYF
TRBV29-1	.	TRBD2	TRBJ2-7	TGCAGCGTTGTACCCAGCGGGGGGGCCGGGACTCCCGAGCAGTACTTC	CSVVPSGGAGTPEQYF
TRBV9	.	TRBD2	TRBJ2-3	TGTGCCAGCAGCGTAGACGGGGGGGCGGAGGATACGCAGTATTTT	CASSVDGGAEDTQYF
TRBV9	.	TRBD1	TRBJ1-4	TGTGCCAGCAGCGCGAGGGACAGGGGGAATGAAAAACTGTTTTTT	CASSARDRGNEKLFF
TRBV5-6	.	.	TRBJ1-6	TGTGCCAGCAGCTTGGGGACAGAGTATAATTCACCCCTCCACTTT	CASSLGTEYNSPLHF
TRBV2	.	TRBD2	TRBJ2-1	TGTGCCAGCAGTAGACTAGCGGGTGGGATAGGGAATGAGCAGTTCTTC	CASSRLAGGIGNEQFF
TRBV4-1	once	.	TRBJ2-3	TGCGCCAGCAGCCAAGATTACCCAGGGACTAGCACAGATACGCAGTATTTT	CASSQDYPGTSTDTQYF
TRBV13	once	TRBD1	TRBJ2-2	TGTGCCAGCAGCTTAGGCGGAGGACAGGGATACACCGGGGAGCTGTTTTTT	CASSLGGGQGYTGELFF
TRBV4-1	.	.	TRBJ2-6	TGCGCCAGCAGCCCCCAAGGGGATGGGTCCGGGGCCAACGTCCTGACTTTC	CASSPQGDGSGANVLTF
TRBV18	.	TRBD2	TRBJ2-1	TGTGCCAGCTCACCGCTAGCGGGGGGCTCCTACAATGAGCAGTTCTTC	CASSPLAGGSYNEQFF
TRBV27	.	.	TRBJ1-6	TGTGCCAGCAAGGGGTTGACGTTCGATTCACCCCTCCACTTT	CASKGLTFDSPLHF
TRBV19	.	TRBD2	TRBJ2-7	TGTGCCAGTAGTACGACTAGCGGATCCTACGAGCAGTACTTC	CASSTTSGSYEQYF
TRBV5-6	.	.	TRBJ2-7	TGTGCCAGCAGCTTGGCAGAAATCGAGCAGTACTTC	CASSLAEIEQYF
TRBV30	.	.	TRBJ1-3	TGTGCCTGGAGTGTAAGATGGGCAGGGGTAGGAAACACCATATATTTT	CAWSVRWAGVGNTIYF
TRBV4-1	.	.	TRBJ1-1	TGCGCCAGCAGCTACAGGTTTGAAGCTTTCTTT	CASSYRFEAFF
TRBV7-9	few	.	TRBJ1-1	TGTGCCAGCAGCTTCCCGACTCCGAACACTGAAGCTTTCTTT	CASSFPTPNTEAFF
TRBV7-2	.	TRBD1	TRBJ2-7	TGTGCCAGCAGCTTAATGAGACAGGGATCAAACGAGCAGTACTTC	CASSLMRQGSNEQYF
TRBV9	.	.	TRBJ2-7	TGTGCCAGCGGCGGGACCTTGGGAGTCGAGCAGTACTTC	CASGGTLGVEQYF
TRBV5-6	few	.	TRBJ1-1	TGTGCCAGCAGCTTGGTTACAGGGTTGAACACTGAAGCTTTCTTT	CASSLVTGLNTEAFF
TRBV9	.	.	TRBJ2-5	TGTGCCAGCAGCGATGGGGGCGGCGGGCTCCAAGAGACCCAGTACTTC	CASSDGGGGLQETQYF
TRBV4-1	.	.	TRBJ2-3	TGCGCCAGCAGCCCAGGATCCACAGATACGCAGTATTTT	CASSPGSTDTQYF
TRBV27	.	.	TRBJ1-2	TGTGCCAGCAGTGATGCGGACAGCAAAGCTAACTATGGCTACACCTTC	CASSDADSKANYGYTF
TRBV7-2	.	.	TRBJ1-1	TGTGCCAGCAGCTTTGGAGGACAGATGAACACTGAAGCTTTCTTT	CASSFGGQMNTEAFF
TRBV12-5	.	TRBD2	TRBJ2-2	TGTGCTAGTGGTTTGGGCACCGGGACTAGGGTCTTGAACGGGGAGCTGTTTTTT	CASGLGTGTRVLNGELFF
TRBV6-1	.	TRBD1	TRBJ1-2	TGTGCCAGCAGTGACTTCGACAGGGCCTCTAACTATGGCTACACCTTC	CASSDFDRASNYGYTF
TRBV10-1	.	TRBD1	TRBJ2-1	TGCGCCAGCAGCGACAGGGGATTGAGCGTGAGGCAGTTCTTC	CASSDRGLSVRQFF
TRBV9	.	TRBD2	TRBJ2-1	TGTGCCAGCAGCGTGAGCGGGGGGGCCTTCTCCTACAATGAGCAGTTCTTC	CASSVSGGAFSYNEQFF
TRBV6-4	.	TRBD2	TRBJ2-1	TGTGCCAGCAGTGAGAAGGCTAGCGGGGGTGATGAGCAGTTCTTC	CASSEKASGGDEQFF
TRBV2	.	TRBD1	TRBJ2-1	TGTGCCAGCAGCTTCGACAGGGCTGAGCAGTTCTTC	CASSFDRAEQFF
TRBV18	.	TRBD2	TRBJ2-1	TGTGCCAGCTCCTCAGGACTAGCGCTTTACAATGAGCAGTTCTTC	CASSSGLALYNEQFF
TRBV9	.	.	TRBJ1-2	TGTGCCAGCAGCGTAGTGGCGGAGGGGCCTCCCTATGGCTACACCTTC	CASSVVAEGPPYGYTF
TRBV29-1	.	TRBD1	TRBJ1-1	TGCAGCGTTGAAGCCGGTGTCGTAGTGGGACAGGGGGTTTTGAACACTGAAGCTTTCTTT	CSVEAGVVVGQGVLNTEAFF
TRBV30	.	TRBD2	TRBJ2-4	TGTGCCTGGAGCATAGCGGGAGTTTCTGGCATTCAGTACTTC	CAWSIAGVSGIQYF